The rows below give T cell receptor beta chains drawn from one sample of a study of tumor and adjacent non-tumor tissue in lung cancer. TCRdb passed the multiplex PCR reads through MiXCR, listing each CDR3 protein once. The sample records roughly 65,000 distinct CDR3 sequences, about three fifths being singletons. The sequenced sample consisted of lung tumor tissue. Receptor source: a man aged 45-65 years with non-small cell lung cancer. CDR3s include the opening cysteine and the closing phenylalanine or tryptophan. D genes are given only for firm matches. Clone size is not always given. Where it is, it says once, few, many or a class for expanded clones.

j_call: TRBJ2-1
clone_size: few
cdr3_length: 16
d_call: TRBD2
v_call: TRBV11-2
cdr3_aa: CASSLVGSGAYNEQFF
cdr3_nt: TGTGCCAGCAGCTTAGTCGGTAGCGGGGCCTACAATGAGCAGTTCTTC

j_call: TRBJ2-1
clone_size: NA
cdr3_length: 14
d_call: TRBD2
v_call: TRBV28
cdr3_aa: CASRGGGGDGEQFF
cdr3_nt: TGTGCCAGCAGAGGCGGGGGAGGTGACGGTGAGCAGTTCTTC

j_call: TRBJ2-3
clone_size: NA
cdr3_length: 16
d_call: TRBD2
v_call: TRBV11-2
cdr3_aa: CASSLALAGTGDTHYF
cdr3_nt: TGTGCCAGCAGTTTAGCCTTAGCGGGAACTGGAGATACGCATTATTTT

j_call: TRBJ2-6
clone_size: NA
cdr3_length: 17
d_call: NA
v_call: TRBV29-1
cdr3_aa: CNVSTRTDSSGTNVLAF
cdr3_nt: TGCAACGTTTCGACCCGGACGGATAGCTCTGGGACCAACGTCCTGGCTTTC

j_call: TRBJ2-7
clone_size: NA
cdr3_length: 14
d_call: NA
v_call: TRBV7-9
cdr3_aa: CASSLAGGAYEQYF
cdr3_nt: TGTGCCAGCAGCTTGGCCGGGGGAGCCTACGAGCAGTACTTC

j_call: TRBJ2-4
clone_size: NA
cdr3_length: 14
d_call: NA
v_call: TRBV6-5
cdr3_aa: CATTWTGWKDIQYF
cdr3_nt: TGTGCCACGACCTGGACGGGGTGGAAAGACATTCAGTACTTC

j_call: TRBJ2-1
clone_size: many
cdr3_length: 11
d_call: NA
v_call: TRBV20-1
cdr3_aa: CSARSPYEQFF
cdr3_nt: TGCAGTGCTAGGTCGCCCTATGAGCAGTTCTTC

j_call: TRBJ2-7
clone_size: once
cdr3_length: 15
d_call: TRBD2
v_call: TRBV6-5
cdr3_aa: CASRRAHRGGHEQYF
cdr3_nt: TGTGCCAGCAGGCGTGCTCACCGGGGGGGCCACGAGCAGTACTTC

j_call: TRBJ2-2
clone_size: many
cdr3_length: 11
d_call: NA
v_call: TRBV12-3/TRBV12-4
cdr3_aa: CASSFFGELFF
cdr3_nt: TGTGCCAGCAGTTTTTTCGGGGAGCTGTTTTTT

j_call: TRBJ1-1
clone_size: NA
cdr3_length: 14
d_call: NA
v_call: TRBV7-9
cdr3_aa: CACMKGSGYTEAFF
cdr3_nt: TGTGCCTGCATGAAGGGTTCGGGGTACACCGAAGCTTTCTTT

j_call: TRBJ1-1
clone_size: NA
cdr3_length: 15
d_call: NA
v_call: TRBV12-3/TRBV12-4
cdr3_aa: CASSYWREMSTEAFF
cdr3_nt: TGTGCCAGCAGTTACTGGCGGGAGATGAGCACTGAAGCTTTCTTT

j_call: TRBJ2-7
clone_size: NA
cdr3_length: 12
d_call: NA
v_call: TRBV7-9
cdr3_aa: CANSFTEYEQCF
cdr3_nt: TGTGCCAACAGCTTCACAGAGTACGAGCAGTGCTTC

j_call: TRBJ1-5
clone_size: many
cdr3_length: 13
d_call: TRBD1
v_call: TRBV6-5
cdr3_aa: CASSSTGWEPQHF
cdr3_nt: TGTGCCAGCAGTTCGACAGGGTGGGAGCCCCAGCATTTT

j_call: TRBJ2-6
clone_size: NA
cdr3_length: 17
d_call: NA
v_call: TRBV5-1
cdr3_aa: CASSLEYQGSGDNVLTF
cdr3_nt: TGCGCCAGCAGCCTGGAGTATCAGGGATCTGGGGACAACGTCCTGACTTTC

j_call: TRBJ2-7
clone_size: many
cdr3_length: 17
d_call: NA
v_call: TRBV4-2
cdr3_aa: CASSQASGTPSSYEQYF
cdr3_nt: TGTGCCAGCAGCCAAGCCTCCGGGACACCGAGCTCCTACGAGCAGTACTTC

j_call: TRBJ2-7
clone_size: many
cdr3_length: 13
d_call: NA
v_call: TRBV10-3
cdr3_aa: CAISLGESYEQYF
cdr3_nt: TGTGCCATCAGTCTGGGGGAGTCCTACGAGCAGTACTTC

j_call: TRBJ2-1
clone_size: many
cdr3_length: 13
d_call: NA
v_call: TRBV29-1
cdr3_aa: CSVGASRYNEQFF
cdr3_nt: TGCAGCGTGGGGGCTAGCCGCTACAATGAGCAGTTCTTC

j_call: TRBJ2-5
clone_size: many
cdr3_length: 11
d_call: NA
v_call: TRBV10-3
cdr3_aa: CAIRAQETQYF
cdr3_nt: TGTGCCATCAGGGCCCAAGAGACCCAGTACTTC

j_call: TRBJ1-3
clone_size: NA
cdr3_length: 17
d_call: TRBD1
v_call: TRBV6-2/TRBV6-3
cdr3_aa: CASRSGTGRRSGNAIYF
cdr3_nt: TGTGCCAGCAGGTCCGGGACAGGGCGAAGGAGTGGAAACGCCATATATTTT

j_call: TRBJ2-4
clone_size: many
cdr3_length: 16
d_call: NA
v_call: TRBV5-6
cdr3_aa: CASSRNRDNLGNIQYF
cdr3_nt: TGTGCCAGCAGCCGGAATAGGGACAATCTAGGCAACATTCAGTACTTC

j_call: TRBJ1-1
clone_size: few
cdr3_length: 16
d_call: NA
v_call: TRBV29-1
cdr3_aa: CSVEDRSRTAVHEAFF
cdr3_nt: TGCAGCGTTGAGGATAGGTCCCGGACGGCGGTCCATGAAGCTTTCTTT

j_call: TRBJ2-7
clone_size: many
cdr3_length: 15
d_call: TRBD2
v_call: TRBV20-1
cdr3_aa: CSARGTSGDHYEQYF
cdr3_nt: TGCAGTGCTAGGGGAACTAGCGGGGATCACTACGAGCAGTACTTC

j_call: TRBJ2-5
clone_size: many
cdr3_length: 12
d_call: TRBD2
v_call: TRBV29-1
cdr3_aa: CSVSGMGETQYF
cdr3_nt: TGCAGCGTTAGCGGGATGGGGGAGACCCAGTACTTC

j_call: TRBJ2-6
clone_size: NA
cdr3_length: 15
d_call: NA
v_call: TRBV6-1
cdr3_aa: CASRRRSSWANVLTF
cdr3_nt: TGTGCCAGCAGACGTAGGAGCTCTTGGGCCAACGTCCTGACCTTC

j_call: TRBJ2-1
clone_size: NA
cdr3_length: 14
d_call: NA
v_call: TRBV6-6
cdr3_aa: CTSSYSKDYNEQFF
cdr3_nt: TGTACCAGCAGTTACTCGAAAGACTACAATGAGCAGTTCTTC

j_call: TRBJ1-5
clone_size: NA
cdr3_length: 15
d_call: NA
v_call: TRBV4-1
cdr3_aa: CASSQSTGPEQPRHF
cdr3_nt: TGCGCCAGCAGCCAATCCACAGGGCCTGAACAACCCCGGCATTTT

j_call: TRBJ1-1
clone_size: NA
cdr3_length: 17
d_call: TRBD1
v_call: TRBV20-1
cdr3_aa: CSARWRGTGGADTEAFF
cdr3_nt: TGCAGTGCTAGGTGGAGGGGGACAGGGGGCGCGGACACTGAAGCTTTCTTT

j_call: TRBJ1-1
clone_size: NA
cdr3_length: 15
d_call: NA
v_call: TRBV20-1
cdr3_aa: CSARGRTVMYTEAFF
cdr3_nt: TGCAGTGCTAGAGGACGGACAGTCATGTACACTGAAGCTTTCTTT

j_call: TRBJ1-5
clone_size: NA
cdr3_length: 13
d_call: NA
v_call: TRBV7-9
cdr3_aa: CASSLAWNQPQHF
cdr3_nt: TGTGCCAGCAGCTTAGCGTGGAATCAGCCCCAGCATTTT

j_call: TRBJ1-6
clone_size: NA
cdr3_length: 14
d_call: NA
v_call: TRBV4-1
cdr3_aa: CASSQDKGNSPLHF
cdr3_nt: TGCGCCAGTAGCCAAGACAAGGGAAATTCACCCCTCCACTTT

j_call: TRBJ1-1
clone_size: NA
cdr3_length: 15
d_call: NA
v_call: TRBV16
cdr3_aa: CASSQSSGMMAEAYF
cdr3_nt: TGTGCCAGCAGCCAATCTTCAGGGATGATGGCTGAAGCTTACTTT

j_call: TRBJ2-3
clone_size: NA
cdr3_length: 16
d_call: TRBD2
v_call: TRBV7-9
cdr3_aa: CASSLRASGGADTQYF
cdr3_nt: TGTGCCAGCAGCCTACGGGCTAGCGGGGGCGCAGATACGCAGTATTTT

j_call: TRBJ2-6
clone_size: NA
cdr3_length: 14
d_call: TRBD2
v_call: TRBV29-1
cdr3_aa: CRVGELGGANVLTF
cdr3_nt: TGCAGGGTCGGAGAGCTCGGGGGGGCCAACGTCCTGACCTTC

j_call: TRBJ2-6
clone_size: few
cdr3_length: 19
d_call: NA
v_call: TRBV5-4
cdr3_aa: CASSSGQLFPVTGANVLTF
cdr3_nt: TGTGCCAGCAGTTCGGGCCAATTATTCCCCGTTACTGGGGCCAACGTCCTGACTTTC

j_call: TRBJ2-7
clone_size: NA
cdr3_length: 15
d_call: NA
v_call: TRBV6-1
cdr3_aa: CASSEVVSLSYEQYF
cdr3_nt: TGTGCCAGTAGTGAAGTTGTGAGTCTCTCCTACGAGCAGTACTTC

j_call: TRBJ1-6
clone_size: NA
cdr3_length: 15
d_call: NA
v_call: TRBV9
cdr3_aa: CASSVVGGANSPLHF
cdr3_nt: TGTGCCAGCAGCGTAGTCGGCGGGGCCAATTCACCCCTCCACTTT

j_call: TRBJ2-5
clone_size: NA
cdr3_length: 16
d_call: TRBD1
v_call: TRBV7-9
cdr3_aa: CASSRAGQGPQETQYF
cdr3_nt: TGTGCCAGCAGCCGAGCCGGACAGGGGCCACAAGAGACCCAGTACTTC

j_call: TRBJ1-5
clone_size: NA
cdr3_length: 16
d_call: NA
v_call: TRBV28
cdr3_aa: CASSSLRSDGDQPQHF
cdr3_nt: TGTGCCAGCAGCTCCCTTAGGTCGGACGGCGATCAGCCCCAGCATTTT

j_call: TRBJ2-5
clone_size: many
cdr3_length: 13
d_call: NA
v_call: TRBV7-9
cdr3_aa: CASRRWGPETQYF
cdr3_nt: TGTGCCAGCAGGCGGTGGGGCCCTGAGACCCAGTACTTC

j_call: TRBJ2-3
clone_size: few
cdr3_length: 13
d_call: NA
v_call: TRBV28
cdr3_aa: CASVPSVTDTQYF
cdr3_nt: TGTGCCAGCGTCCCTAGCGTGACAGATACGCAGTATTTT

j_call: TRBJ2-5
clone_size: NA
cdr3_length: 14
d_call: NA
v_call: TRBV4-1
cdr3_aa: CAGSARGSIETQYF
cdr3_nt: TGCGCCGGCAGCGCCCGGGGGAGTATAGAGACCCAGTACTTC

j_call: TRBJ1-2
clone_size: NA
cdr3_length: 11
d_call: NA
v_call: TRBV6-2/TRBV6-3
cdr3_aa: CASRDIRGYTF
cdr3_nt: TGTGCCAGCCGGGACATTCGTGGCTACACCTTC

j_call: TRBJ2-7
clone_size: many
cdr3_length: 15
d_call: NA
v_call: TRBV5-1
cdr3_aa: CASSLISGLGNEQYF
cdr3_nt: TGCGCCAGCAGCTTGATATCCGGACTCGGGAACGAGCAGTACTTC

j_call: TRBJ2-7
clone_size: once
cdr3_length: 15
d_call: TRBD1
v_call: TRBV11-2
cdr3_aa: CASSPGTGRTYKQYF
cdr3_nt: TGTGCCAGCAGCCCGGGGACAGGTAGAACCTACAAGCAGTACTTC

j_call: TRBJ2-3
clone_size: NA
cdr3_length: 20
d_call: TRBD1
v_call: TRBV7-9
cdr3_aa: CASSLKGQGAQGQRTDTQYF
cdr3_nt: TGTGCCAGCAGCCTCAAGGGACAGGGGGCGCAGGGACAAAGAACAGATACGCAGTATTTT

j_call: TRBJ2-5
clone_size: NA
cdr3_length: 14
d_call: TRBD2
v_call: TRBV29-1
cdr3_aa: CSTRGTSGIQTRYF
cdr3_nt: TGCAGCACCCGGGGGACTAGCGGGATTCAGACCCGATACTTC

j_call: TRBJ1-1
clone_size: NA
cdr3_length: 14
d_call: NA
v_call: TRBV6-5
cdr3_aa: CISSGRSSASEAFF
cdr3_nt: TGTATCAGCAGCGGACGGAGTTCGGCCTCTGAAGCTTTCTTT

j_call: TRBJ2-5
clone_size: many
cdr3_length: 16
d_call: NA
v_call: TRBV14
cdr3_aa: CASSQEGSGQQKTQYF
cdr3_nt: TGTGCCAGCAGCCAAGAGGGGTCGGGACAACAGAAGACCCAGTACTTC

j_call: TRBJ1-6
clone_size: NA
cdr3_length: 12
d_call: NA
v_call: TRBV5-4
cdr3_aa: CASCLQGSPLHF
cdr3_nt: TGTGCCAGCTGTCTACAGGGCTCACCCCTCCACTTT

j_call: TRBJ2-3
clone_size: many
cdr3_length: 12
d_call: NA
v_call: TRBV7-8
cdr3_aa: CASSDGWETQYF
cdr3_nt: TGTGCCAGCAGTGACGGTTGGGAAACGCAGTATTTT

j_call: TRBJ1-5
clone_size: many
cdr3_length: 15
d_call: TRBD1
v_call: TRBV5-6
cdr3_aa: CASSTRDRGYQPQHF
cdr3_nt: TGTGCCAGCAGCACCCGGGACAGGGGATATCAGCCCCAGCATTTT

j_call: TRBJ1-4
clone_size: many
cdr3_length: 15
d_call: TRBD1
v_call: TRBV7-9
cdr3_aa: CASSPGQGAAEKLFF
cdr3_nt: TGTGCCAGCAGCCCGGGACAGGGGGCTGCCGAAAAACTGTTTTTT

j_call: TRBJ2-7
clone_size: many
cdr3_length: 14
d_call: NA
v_call: TRBV6-1
cdr3_aa: CASTPYRVSYEQYF
cdr3_nt: TGTGCCAGCACCCCGTATCGGGTCTCCTACGAGCAGTACTTC

j_call: TRBJ2-3
clone_size: few
cdr3_length: 15
d_call: NA
v_call: TRBV5-1
cdr3_aa: CASSLGRLQEDTQYF
cdr3_nt: TGCGCCAGCAGCTTGGGGCGGCTTCAAGAAGATACGCAGTATTTT

j_call: TRBJ2-2
clone_size: NA
cdr3_length: 14
d_call: TRBD2
v_call: TRBV11-3
cdr3_aa: CVSSPNMWGGGLFF
cdr3_nt: TGTGTCAGCAGCCCCAACATGTGGGGCGGGGGGCTGTTTTTT

j_call: TRBJ2-4
clone_size: NA
cdr3_length: 14
d_call: NA
v_call: TRBV7-9
cdr3_aa: CASSYEGAKNIQYF
cdr3_nt: TGTGCCAGCAGCTATGAAGGGGCCAAAAACATTCAGTACTTC

j_call: TRBJ2-7
clone_size: NA
cdr3_length: 15
d_call: TRBD2
v_call: TRBV5-4
cdr3_aa: CARSLPGTSGYEQYF
cdr3_nt: TGTGCCAGGAGCTTACCCGGGACTAGTGGCTACGAGCAGTACTTC

j_call: TRBJ2-1
clone_size: NA
cdr3_length: 16
d_call: NA
v_call: TRBV6-2/TRBV6-3
cdr3_aa: CASSGRDYLKDNGQFF
cdr3_nt: TGTGCCAGCAGTGGCCGCGACTACCTAAAAGACAATGGGCAGTTCTTC

j_call: TRBJ2-1
clone_size: many
cdr3_length: 15
d_call: TRBD2
v_call: TRBV10-3
cdr3_aa: CAIMSRTSGYNEQFF
cdr3_nt: TGTGCCATTATGTCCCGGACTAGCGGTTACAATGAGCAGTTCTTC

j_call: TRBJ1-6
clone_size: many
cdr3_length: 15
d_call: NA
v_call: TRBV12-3/TRBV12-4
cdr3_aa: CASSSRDIYNSPLHF
cdr3_nt: TGTGCCAGCAGTTCCCGGGACATCTATAATTCACCCCTCCACTTT